This T cell receptor beta chain was sequenced for a study of T cell changes during pregnancy in multiple sclerosis. Germline CDR1 is MNHNY and CDR2 is SVGAGI (reference sequence). The CDR3 covers 11 residues. V was pared by 6 bases and J by 4 bases, with 4 bases between. Produced via immunoSEQ multiplex PCR; TCRdb's table is partial and in-frame only. Here the sample spans 15,000 to 20,000 clones, 80% to 85% being singletons. The chain is built from TRBV6-6 and TRBJ1-5; D unresolved. The sequencing here drew on CD8+ T cells from peripheral blood mononuclear cells, taken in the third trimester of pregnancy. This clonotype originated in a female donor in good health, enrolled as a control in a pregnancy study. The CDR3 sequence is CASRRNQPQHF. The CDR3 bases are TGTGCCAGCAGGAGAAATCAGCCCCAGCATTTT.